This passage covers 16 T cell receptor beta chains from one sample sequenced in a study of T-cell reconstitution after alpha-beta-depleted transplantation in children listed by TCRdb under 2016. Library generation was performed with PCR. TCRdb shows the sequencer as Illumina HiSeq 2500. To normalize quantification of the TCRbeta repertoire, the TCR libraries were built with molecular barcoding that relied on unique molecular identifiers. The public reads were quality trimmed at Q25 with fastp and then assembled into clones with MiXCR by TCRdb, keeping productive beta chains. Records with the same CDR3 protein are collapsed into one entry carrying the most frequent genes and DNA. This sample holds about 420,000 distinct CDR3 sequences; around 15% were observed only once. Roughly 27% of the sample is in the top ten clones. The label giving this sample's treatment or condition can be read as: allogeneic hematopoietic cell transplantation with graft depleted of TCRalphabeta T cells and CD19 B cells.

The sequenced sample was PBMCs, mostly from graft donor cells, obtained 360 days after TCRalphabeta/CD19-depleted stem cell transplant. Source of these receptors: a boy younger than two who had a stem cell transplant for Wiskott-Aldrich syndrome, so the T cells may come from the graft donor.

This clonotype came up a few times. V usage is TRBV20-1 and J usage is TRBJ1-1; D is ambiguous. Per germline, CDR1 DFQATT and CDR2 SNEGSKA (reference sequence). CDR3 size: 14 residues. V lost 5 bases, J lost 3 bases, and 16 bases lay in between. The CDR3 region has the DNA TGCAGTGCTCAAAGAGGAGGGATTGACACTGAAGCTTTCTTT. Translation: CSAQRGGIDTEAFF.

This clonotype showed up just a few times. The chain joins TRBV20-1 to TRBJ1-4; possible D gene TRBD1, 5 bases. CDR3 length: 13 amino acids. Germline V gene lookup returns CDR1 DFQATT and CDR2 SNEGSKA (reference sequence). V gave up 4 bases and J gave up 1 base, with 7 bases separating them. The CDR3 nucleotides read TGCAGTGCTATGAGGGGAACTAATGAAAAACTGTTTTTT. Amino acid sequence: CSAMRGTNEKLFF.

This clonotype was counted at least ten times. The chain recombines TRBV7-2 with TRBJ2-2, with TRBD2 matching 9 bases. V trimming: 4 bases; J trimming: 4 bases; junction bases outside the gene matches: 7. CDR1 and CDR2 from the germline V gene are SGHTA and FQGNSA. The CDR3 covers 16 residues. The CDR3 loop is CASSSRPSGTTGELFF. As DNA, the CDR3 is TGTGCCAGCAGCTCTCGGCCTAGCGGGACCACCGGGGAGCTGTTTTTT.

A few counts support this clonotype. The chain is built from TRBV20-1 and TRBJ2-3, with TRBD2 matching 11 bases. The germline V gene encodes CDR1 DFQATT and CDR2 SNEGSKA (reference sequence). The CDR3 extends over 13 amino acids. The V and J ends lost 5 bases and 9 bases, in that order; junction bases with no gene match: 7. The CDR3 protein is CSASTSGTSTQYF. The CDR3 DNA sequence: TGCAGTGCTTCGACTAGCGGGACCTCAACGCAGTATTTT.

This chain uses TRBV7-9 with TRBJ2-1; no firm D call. V lost 2 bases and J 0 bases, leaving 11 bases between the germline ends. The CDR3 covers 16 residues. CDR1 and CDR2 from the germline V gene are SEHNR and FQNEAQ (reference sequence). For the CDR3, the DNA is TGTGCCAGCAGCTTAATCGGCAGAAGCTCCTACAATGAGCAGTTCTTC. Its protein is CASSLIGRSSYNEQFF.

This clonotype was seen a few times. This rearrangement joins TRBV12-3 or TRBV12-4 to TRBJ2-7; D not certain. The CDR3 length is 15 residues. V was shortened by 3 bases and J by 3 bases, with 15 bases between the two germline ends. CDR3 coding DNA: TGTGCCAGCAGTTTCTCCCCGCGTTTCCGCTACGAGCAGTACTTC. Translating gives CASSFSPRFRYEQYF.

This clonotype occurred a few times. The V and J genes are TRBV11-1 and TRBJ2-1, with 15 positions matching TRBD2. Germline V gene data show CDR1 as SGHAT and CDR2 as FQDESV (reference sequence). Trimming removed 2 bases from V and 1 base from J; junction bases left unmatched: 6. The CDR3 contains 19 residues. The CDR3 region has the DNA TGTGCCAGCAGCTTATCGGGACTAGCGGGAGGAGGTTCCTACAATGAGCAGTTCTTC. Its translation is CASSLSGLAGGGSYNEQFF. Combining the CDR3 with reference TRBV11-1 and TRBJ2-1 gives the whole variable domain EAEVAQSPRYKITEKSQAVAFWCDPISGHATLYWYRQILGQGPELLVQFQDESVVDDSQLPKDRFSAERLKGVDSTLKIQPAELGDSAMYLCASSLSGLAGGGSYNEQFFGPGTRLTVL.

This clonotype showed up many times. The chain links TRBV6-1 to TRBJ2-3; 8 bases are a match to TRBD2. Trimming at V came to 6 bases and at J to 1 base, leaving 0 bases not matched to a gene. CDR3 length: 13 residues. Per the germline V gene, CDR1 is MNHNS and CDR2 is SASEGT. The CDR3 DNA reads TGTGCCAGCAGACTAGCGGGCACAGATACGCAGTATTTT. This gives the protein CASRLAGTDTQYF.

The rearrangement links TRBV7-9 to TRBJ2-1; 8 positions match TRBD1. This CDR3 is built from 16 residues. Trimming cost V 2 bases and J 8 bases; bases outside gene matches: 11. CDR1 and CDR2 from the germline V gene are SEHNR and FQNEAQ (reference sequence). The CDR3 DNA sequence: TGTGCCAGCAGCTTAATCATGGCAGGGGGCGGAGATGAGCAGTTCTTC. Its translation is CASSLIMAGGGDEQFF.

The rearrangement links TRBV20-1 to TRBJ2-1, with TRBD2 matching 11 bases. The CDR3 is 16 amino acids. With 3 bases clipped from V and 2 bases from J, the junction kept 6 bases outside the gene matches. The germline gives CDR1 DFQATT, CDR2 SNEGSKA (reference sequence). CDR3 in DNA: TGCAGTGCTAGGCTAGCGGGAGGTTCCCCCTACAATGAGCAGTTCTTC. Its protein is CSARLAGGSPYNEQFF.

V is TRBV20-1 and J is TRBJ2-3, with 10 bases fitting TRBD2. CDR3 length: 16 amino acids. Germline values: CDR1 DFQATT, CDR2 SNEGSKA (reference sequence). The CDR3 DNA is TGCAGGGAACGACTAGCGGGTATCATTAGCACAGATACGCAGTATTTT. Its protein product is CRERLAGIISTDTQYF.

The genes are TRBV7-2 and TRBJ2-7; 12 bases align to TRBD2. The CDR3 is made up of 16 amino acids. Trimming at V came to 0 bases and at J to 5 bases, leaving 5 bases not matched to a gene. The germline CDR1 and CDR2 sequences are SGHTA and FQGNSA. The CDR3 sequence: CASSLAFGLAGHEQYF. The CDR3 bases are TGTGCCAGCAGCTTAGCGTTCGGACTAGCGGGGCACGAGCAGTACTTC.

This clonotype occurred a few times. A read error may account for a junction end that differs from germline. This chain uses TRBV20-1 with TRBJ2-1, with TRBD2 matching over 12 bases. The CDR3 sequence is 14 residues long. Germline CDR1 reads DFQATT; CDR2 reads SNEGSKA (reference sequence). CDR3 sequence reads: CSARDRRLLAGGPF. CDR3 DNA: TGCAGTGCTAGAGATCGCAGGCTACTAGCGGGGGGCCCTTTC.

The gene calls are TRBV20-1 and TRBJ2-7; TRBD1 or TRBD2 may be the D gene (5 bases each). V lost 3 bases and J 2 bases, leaving 11 bases between the germline ends. This CDR3 region has 13 residues. Germline V gene sequence: CDR1 DFQATT, CDR2 SNEGSKA (reference sequence). CDR3 protein: CSASGTVPYEQYF. The CDR3, as DNA: TGCAGTGCTAGCGGGACGGTACCCTACGAGCAGTACTTC.

Only a few counts were recorded for this clonotype. The chain couples TRBV29-1 to TRBJ2-3; 7 positions match TRBD2. The CDR3 is 14 residues long. The germline CDR1 and CDR2 sequences are SQVTM and ANQGSEA. Losses at the gene ends were 4 bases for V and 0 bases for J; bases not matched to a gene: 4. The CDR3 DNA reads TGCAGCGTTGCTGGTAGCGGGAGCACAGATACGCAGTATTTT. Amino acid sequence: CSVAGSGSTDTQYF.

The chain recombines TRBV28 with TRBJ2-3; no clear D gene. V was trimmed by 5 bases and J by 0 bases, leaving 21 bases between them. The germline CDR1 and CDR2 sequences are MDHEN and SYDVKM. The CDR3 is 18 residues long. The chain's CDR3 is CASSPVLGRASSTDTQYF. The CDR3 DNA follows: TGTGCCAGCAGTCCTGTCCTCGGCCGAGCCTCGAGCACAGATACGCAGTATTTT.